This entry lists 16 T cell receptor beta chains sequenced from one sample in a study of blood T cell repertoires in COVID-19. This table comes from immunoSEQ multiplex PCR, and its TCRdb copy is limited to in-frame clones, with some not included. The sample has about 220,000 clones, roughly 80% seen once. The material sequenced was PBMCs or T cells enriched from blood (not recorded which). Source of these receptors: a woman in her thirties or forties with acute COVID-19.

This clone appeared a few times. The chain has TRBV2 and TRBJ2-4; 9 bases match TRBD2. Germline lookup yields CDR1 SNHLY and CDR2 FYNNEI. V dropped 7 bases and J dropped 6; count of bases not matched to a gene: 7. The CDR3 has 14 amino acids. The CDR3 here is CASTGGLAVNIQYF. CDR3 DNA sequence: TGTGCCAGCACCGGGGGACTAGCTGTAAACATTCAGTACTTC.

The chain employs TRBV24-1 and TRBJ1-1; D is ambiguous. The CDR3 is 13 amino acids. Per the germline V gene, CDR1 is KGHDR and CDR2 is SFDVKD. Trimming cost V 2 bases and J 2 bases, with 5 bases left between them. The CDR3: CATSDYSNTEAFF. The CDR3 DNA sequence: TGTGCCACCAGTGATTACAGTAACACTGAAGCTTTCTTT.

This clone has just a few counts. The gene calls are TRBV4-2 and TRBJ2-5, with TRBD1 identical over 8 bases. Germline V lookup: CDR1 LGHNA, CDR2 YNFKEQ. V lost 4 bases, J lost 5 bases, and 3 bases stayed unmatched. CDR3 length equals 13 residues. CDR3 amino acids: CASSRTGQETQYF. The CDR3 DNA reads TGTGCCAGCAGCCGGACAGGGCAGGAGACCCAGTACTTC.

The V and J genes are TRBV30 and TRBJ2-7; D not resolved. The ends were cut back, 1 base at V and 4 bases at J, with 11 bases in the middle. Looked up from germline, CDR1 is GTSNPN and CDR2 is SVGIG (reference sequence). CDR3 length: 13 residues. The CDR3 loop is CAWSATVTYEQYF. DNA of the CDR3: TGTGCCTGGAGTGCCACAGTGACGTACGAGCAGTACTTC.

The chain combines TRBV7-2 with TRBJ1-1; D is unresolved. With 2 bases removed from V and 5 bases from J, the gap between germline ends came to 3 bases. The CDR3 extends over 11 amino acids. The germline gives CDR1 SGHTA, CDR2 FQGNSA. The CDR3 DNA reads TGTGCCAGCAGCTTACATACTGAAGCTTTCTTT. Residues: CASSLHTEAFF. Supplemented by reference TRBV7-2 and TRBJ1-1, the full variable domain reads GAGVSQSPSNKVTEKGKDVELRCDPISGHTALYWYRQSLGQGLEFLIYFQGNSAPDKSGLPSDRFSAERTGGSVSTLTIQRTQQEDSAVYLCASSLHTEAFFGQGTRLTVV.

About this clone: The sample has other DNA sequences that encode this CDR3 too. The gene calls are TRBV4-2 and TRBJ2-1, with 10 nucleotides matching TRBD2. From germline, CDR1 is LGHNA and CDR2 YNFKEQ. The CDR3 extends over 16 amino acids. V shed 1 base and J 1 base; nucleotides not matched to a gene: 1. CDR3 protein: CASSQGAGGSYNEQFF. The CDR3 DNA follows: TGTGCCAGCAGCCAAGGAGCGGGAGGGTCCTACAATGAGCAGTTCTTC.

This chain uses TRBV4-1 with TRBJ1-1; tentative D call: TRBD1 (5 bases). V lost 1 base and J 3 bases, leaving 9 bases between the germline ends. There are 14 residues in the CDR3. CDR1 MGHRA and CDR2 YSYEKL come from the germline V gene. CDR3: CASSQVDSYTEAFF. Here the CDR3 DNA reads TGCGCCAGCAGCCAAGTAGACAGCTACACTGAAGCTTTCTTT.

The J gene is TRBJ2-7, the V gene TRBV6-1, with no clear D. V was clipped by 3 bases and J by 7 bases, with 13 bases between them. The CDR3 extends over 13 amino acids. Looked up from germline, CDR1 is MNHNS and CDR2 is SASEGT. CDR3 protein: CASSEAPSREQYF. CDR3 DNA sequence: TGTGCCAGCAGTGAGGCCCCCTCGCGGGAGCAGTACTTC.

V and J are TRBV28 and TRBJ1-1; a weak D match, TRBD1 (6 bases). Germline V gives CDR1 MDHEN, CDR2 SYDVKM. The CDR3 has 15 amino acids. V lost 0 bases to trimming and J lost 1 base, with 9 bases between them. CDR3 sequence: CASSLWGTSNTEAFF. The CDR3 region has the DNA TGTGCCAGCAGTTTATGGGGGACATCGAACACTGAAGCTTTCTTT.

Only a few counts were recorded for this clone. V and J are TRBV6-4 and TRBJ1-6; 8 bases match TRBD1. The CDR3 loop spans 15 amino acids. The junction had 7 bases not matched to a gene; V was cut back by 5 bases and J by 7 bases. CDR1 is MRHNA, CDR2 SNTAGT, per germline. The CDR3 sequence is CASSPGQGGNSPLHF. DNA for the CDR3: TGTGCCAGCAGTCCCGGACAGGGAGGGAATTCACCCCTCCACTTT.

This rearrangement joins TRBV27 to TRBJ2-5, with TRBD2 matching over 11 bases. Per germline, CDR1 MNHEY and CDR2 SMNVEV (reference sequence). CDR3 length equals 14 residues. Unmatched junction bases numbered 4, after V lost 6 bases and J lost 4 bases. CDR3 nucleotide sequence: TGTGCCAGCAGCCGAGGACTAGCGGGAGAGACCCAGTACTTC. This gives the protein CASSRGLAGETQYF.

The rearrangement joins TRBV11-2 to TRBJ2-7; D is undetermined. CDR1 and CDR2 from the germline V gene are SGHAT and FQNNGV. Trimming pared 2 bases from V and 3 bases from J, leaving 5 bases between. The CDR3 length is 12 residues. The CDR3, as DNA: TGTGCCAGCAGCTTATCCGGCTACGAGCAGTACTTC. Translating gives CASSLSGYEQYF.

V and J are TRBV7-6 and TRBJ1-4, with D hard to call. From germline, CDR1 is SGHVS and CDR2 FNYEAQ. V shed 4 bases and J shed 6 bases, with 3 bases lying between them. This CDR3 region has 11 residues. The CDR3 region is CASSSYEKLFF. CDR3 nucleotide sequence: TGTGCCAGCAGCTCCTATGAAAAACTGTTTTTT.

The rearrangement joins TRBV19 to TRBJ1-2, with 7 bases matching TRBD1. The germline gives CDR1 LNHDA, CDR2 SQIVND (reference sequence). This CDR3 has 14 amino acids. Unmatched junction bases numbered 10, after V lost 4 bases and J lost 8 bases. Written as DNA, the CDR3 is TGTGCCAGTAGTAAAGGGGGACAGCGCCTAGGCTACACCTTC. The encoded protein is CASSKGGQRLGYTF.

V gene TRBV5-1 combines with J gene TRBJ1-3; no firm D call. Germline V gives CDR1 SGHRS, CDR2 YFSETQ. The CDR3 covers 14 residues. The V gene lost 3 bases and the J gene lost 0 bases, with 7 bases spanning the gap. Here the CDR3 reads CASSSFPSGNTIYF. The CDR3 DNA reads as TGCGCCAGCAGCTCGTTCCCCTCTGGAAACACCATATATTTT.

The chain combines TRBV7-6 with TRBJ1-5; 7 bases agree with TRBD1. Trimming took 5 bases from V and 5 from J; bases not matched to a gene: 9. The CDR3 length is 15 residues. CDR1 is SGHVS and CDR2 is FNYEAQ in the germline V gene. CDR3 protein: CASSKWTGDYQPQHF. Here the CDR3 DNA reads TGTGCCAGCAGCAAATGGACAGGAGATTATCAGCCCCAGCATTTT.